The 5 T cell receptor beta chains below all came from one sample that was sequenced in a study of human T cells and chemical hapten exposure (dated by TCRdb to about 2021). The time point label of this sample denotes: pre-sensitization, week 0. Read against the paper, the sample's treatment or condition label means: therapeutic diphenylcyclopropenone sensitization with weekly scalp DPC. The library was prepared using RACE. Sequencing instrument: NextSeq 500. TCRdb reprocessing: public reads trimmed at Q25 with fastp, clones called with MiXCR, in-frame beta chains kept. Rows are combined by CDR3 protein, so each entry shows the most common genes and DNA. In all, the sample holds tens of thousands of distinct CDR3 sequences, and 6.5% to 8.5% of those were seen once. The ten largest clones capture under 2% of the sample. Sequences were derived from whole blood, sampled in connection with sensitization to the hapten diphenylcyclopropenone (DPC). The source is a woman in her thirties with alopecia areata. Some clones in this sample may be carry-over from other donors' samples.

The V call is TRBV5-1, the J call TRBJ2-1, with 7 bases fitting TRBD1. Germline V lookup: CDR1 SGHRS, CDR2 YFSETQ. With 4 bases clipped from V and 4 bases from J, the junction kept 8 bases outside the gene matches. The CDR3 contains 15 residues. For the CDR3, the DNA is TGCGCCAGCAGCACAGGGGTGGCAGGGTACAATGAGCAGTTCTTC. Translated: CASSTGVAGYNEQFF.

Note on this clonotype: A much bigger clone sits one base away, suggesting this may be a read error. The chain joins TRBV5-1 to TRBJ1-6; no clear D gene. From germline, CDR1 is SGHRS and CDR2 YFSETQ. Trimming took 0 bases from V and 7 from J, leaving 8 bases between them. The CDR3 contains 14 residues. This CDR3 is CASSLGSPNSPLHF. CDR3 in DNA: TGCGCCAGCAGCTTGGGCAGTCCGAATTCACCCCTCCACTTT.

The CDR3 bases are TGTGCCAGCAGTCCACCCCCGGGTTGTTGCAATCAGCCCCAGCATTTT. Amino acid sequence: CASSPPPGCCNQPQHF. The chain carries TRBV25-1 and TRBJ1-5; D gene unclear. CDR3 length: 16 amino acids. V was cut by 5 bases and J by 2 bases, with 16 bases left in between. Germline assignment: CDR1 MGHDK and CDR2 SYGVNS.

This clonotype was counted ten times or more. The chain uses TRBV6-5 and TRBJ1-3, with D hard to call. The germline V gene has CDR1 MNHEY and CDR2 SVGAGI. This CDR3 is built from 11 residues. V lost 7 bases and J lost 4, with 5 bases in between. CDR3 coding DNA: TGTGCCAGCATGTGGGGAAACACCATATATTTT. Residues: CASMWGNTIYF.

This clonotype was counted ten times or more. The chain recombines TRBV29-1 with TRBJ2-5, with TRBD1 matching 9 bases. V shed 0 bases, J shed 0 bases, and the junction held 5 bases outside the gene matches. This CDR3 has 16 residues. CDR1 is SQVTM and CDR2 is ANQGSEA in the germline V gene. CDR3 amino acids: CSVEEGWDRDQETQYF. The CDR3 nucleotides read TGCAGCGTTGAAGAAGGGTGGGACAGGGACCAAGAGACCCAGTACTTC. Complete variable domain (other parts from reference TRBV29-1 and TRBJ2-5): SAVISQKPSRDICQRGTSLTIQCQVDSQVTMMFWYRQQPGQSLTLIATANQGSEATYESGFVIDKFPISRPNLTFSTLTVSNMSPEDSSIYLCSVEEGWDRDQETQYFGPGTRLLVL.